This TCR beta chain was observed in a study of brain metastases from non-small cell lung cancer. Looked up from germline, CDR1 is GTSNPN and CDR2 is SVGIG (reference sequence). V was pared by 2 bases and J by 4 bases, with 9 bases between. The CDR3 spans 13 residues. Profiling relied on immunoSEQ multiplex PCR, and the TCRdb table lists in-frame clones only, not all of them. The sample lists approximately 3,000 clones, around 81% occurring once. About this clone: The antigen remains unidentified.

Regarding the study as a whole: Expanded T-cell clones appeared in 60% to 80% of brain metastases over primaries. Paired brain metastases and primary tumors largely shared TCR repertoires. Compared with primary tumors, brain metastases showed less T-cell infiltration.

The source is a donor at least 40 years old with non-small cell lung cancer. The source material was tissue from a brain metastasis. The chain is built from TRBV30 and TRBJ1-5, with D possibly matching TRBD1 (6 bases). CDR3 bases: TGTGCCTGGAGTCGGAGGGGGAATCAGCCCCAGCATTTT. Protein: CAWSRRGNQPQHF.